Reported below is one T cell receptor beta chain. This record comes from a study of blood T cell repertoires in COVID-19. Study information: The United States, Italy and Spain provided the acute and convalescent COVID-19 samples. Nucleic acid was either cDNA or gDNA, and it came from T cells, B-cell-depleted T cells, or PBMCs.

The CDR3 is made up of 15 amino acids. CDR1 is KGHDR and CDR2 is SFDVKD in the germline V gene. V lost 5 bases to trimming and J lost 6 bases; unmatched junction nucleotides: 7. Patients in Seattle were enrolled during active infection, then followed longitudinally. Under the authors' procedure: Estimation of nucleated cell counts relied on the amplification of reference gene primers. Sequenced by immunoSEQ multiplex PCR; TCRdb stores in-frame clones only, minus some. That table is the source of V, J and clone size, and D and trimming were worked out from the DNA. The repertoire holds 250,000 to 350,000 clones, with 70% to 85% as singletons.

The origin of this receptor is a human donor with COVID-19, enrolled during active disease. The donor label of this sample is uncertain. Material for sequencing was peripheral blood. This sequence joins TRBV24-1 and TRBJ2-2; 8 nucleotides match TRBD1. Here the CDR3 reads CATSAQGEGPGELFF. CDR3 nucleotides: TGTGCCACCAGTGCACAGGGGGAAGGCCCCGGGGAGCTGTTTTTT.